The TCR beta chain under discussion was sequenced for a study of T cell changes during pregnancy in multiple sclerosis. The CDR3 loop spans 14 amino acids. CDR1 and CDR2 (germline): SGHRS, YFSETQ. V was cut by 2 bases and J by 4 bases, with 10 bases left in between. Only in-frame clones appear in the TCRdb table, and some are missing; sequencing was by immunoSEQ multiplex PCR. The data show 48,000 or so clones, 85% to 95% seen once. This clonotype was sampled from a female donor in good health, enrolled as a control in a pregnancy study. The chain has TRBV5-1 and TRBJ1-5, with a possible D match to TRBD1 (6 bases). The source was CD4+ T cells from peripheral blood mononuclear cells, collected in the second trimester of pregnancy. In DNA, the CDR3 is TGCGCCAGCAGCTTCACAGGGTTAAATCAGCCCCAGCATTTT. This sequence encodes CASSFTGLNQPQHF.